These 7 T cell receptor beta chains were all obtained from the same sample, sequenced in a study of CD8+CD57+ T cells in acquired aplastic anemia. Patients picked for sequencing had shown CD8+CD57+ cell expansion detected by flow cytometry. Researchers used genomic DNA as the template to profile TCR beta VDJ and CDR3. One entry per CDR3 protein results from TCRdb running MiXCR on the reads. Of about 120,000 distinct CDR3 sequences in the sample, roughly 55% were seen once. Sequencing used sorted CD4+, CD8+, or CD8+CD57+ T cells (not recorded which) from PBMCs. The receptors come from a human donor with aplastic anemia.

This clonotype was picked up many times. The rearrangement links TRBV19 to TRBJ1-2; TRBD1 agrees at 9 bases. Losses at the gene ends were 10 bases for V and 2 bases for J; bases not matched to a gene: 8. In germline, CDR1 is LNHDA, CDR2 SQIVND (reference sequence). This CDR3 spans 14 amino acids. CDR3 loop: CAIGRGQGNYGYTF. CDR3 in DNA: TGTGCCATTGGGCGCGGACAGGGGAACTATGGCTACACCTTC.

This chain joins TRBV10-3 and TRBJ1-6; 7 bases are a match to TRBD1. V lost 6 bases and J lost 10; bases outside the gene matches: 9. The CDR3 length is 14 residues. Germline assignment: CDR1 ENHRY and CDR2 SYGVKD. Here the CDR3 reads CAISPETGLSPLHF. The CDR3, as DNA: TGTGCCATCAGCCCTGAGACAGGGTTGTCACCCCTCCACTTT.

This chain joins TRBV9 and TRBJ1-5; D remains unclear. Between the trimmed V and J ends, which lost 5 bases and 1 base, there was a span of 13 bases. CDR3 length: 15 amino acids. From germline, CDR1 is SGDLS and CDR2 YYNGEE. CDR3 DNA sequence: TGTGCCAGCAGTCGGACGCCGGGGAGCAATCAGCCCCAGCATTTT. As protein: CASSRTPGSNQPQHF.

The chain links TRBV28 to TRBJ2-7; D perhaps matches TRBD1 (6 bases). Trimming shortened V by 5 bases and J by 4 bases, and 6 bases separated the two germline ends. The V gene's germline CDR1 is MDHEN and CDR2 SYDVKM. The CDR3 length is 11 residues. CDR3 protein: CASSTGYEQYF. The CDR3 DNA follows: TGTGCCAGCAGTACAGGGTACGAGCAGTACTTC.

The chain recombines TRBV29-1 with TRBJ1-1; D gene uncertain. This CDR3 comprises 11 residues. Trimming left V 4 bases short and J 7 bases short, with 10 bases between. Germline V gene data show CDR1 as SQVTM and CDR2 as ANQGSEA. The CDR3 protein is CSVVNGGEAFF. For the CDR3, the DNA is TGCAGCGTTGTTAATGGAGGTGAAGCTTTCTTT.

The genes are TRBV2 and TRBJ2-7; tentative D call: TRBD2 (6 bases). The germline V and J ends were trimmed by 4 bases and 6 bases, with 16 bases remaining between them. The CDR3 runs 14 residues. Per the germline V gene, CDR1 is SNHLY and CDR2 is FYNNEI. In DNA form, the CDR3 reads TGTGCCAGCAGTGTAATTCGGGACTCAACCGAGCAGTACTTC. Amino acids: CASSVIRDSTEQYF.

A word on this clonotype: Sequence at one end of the junction differs from germline and may be a read error. The V call is TRBV10-3, the J call TRBJ2-7; the D gene could be TRBD1 or TRBD2 (5 bases each). The germline CDR1 and CDR2 sequences are ENHRY and SYGVKD. This CDR3 has 14 amino acids. This chain's CDR3 is CAITRDQQPYEQYF. The CDR3 coding sequence is TGTGCAATCACCCGGGACCAGCAACCCTACGAGCAGTACTTC.